The 23 T cell receptor beta chains below come from one sample, sequenced in a study of response to subunit inactivated influenza vaccine. One entry per CDR3 protein, called by TCRdb with MiXCR from the RT-PCR reads. The sample lists hundreds of thousands of distinct CDR3 sequences, more than 10% occurring once. The starting material was non-naive T cells sorted from PBMCs, obtained approximately 15 days before vaccination. All receptors derive from a man aged 50-60 years who received an inactivated influenza vaccine.

This sequence joins TRBV7-9 and TRBJ2-7, with TRBD2 as a possible D gene (5 bases). Between the trimmed V and J ends, which lost 3 bases and 6 bases, there was a span of 6 bases. CDR1 SEHNR and CDR2 FQNEAQ come from the germline V gene (reference sequence). This CDR3 contains 11 residues. The CDR3 sequence: CASSLRVEQYF. The CDR3 nucleotides read TGTGCCAGCAGCTTGAGGGTCGAGCAGTACTTC.

This clonotype appeared many times. The chain is built from TRBV12-3 or TRBV12-4 and TRBJ2-1; D is unresolved. The CDR3 has 15 residues. The V end was cut by 6 bases, the J end by 0 bases, with 12 bases between. CDR3 DNA sequence: TGTGCCAGCAGCCCCCAAATCCGCTCCTACAATGAGCAGTTCTTC. Amino acids: CASSPQIRSYNEQFF.

Concerning this clonotype itself: A clone one base away is much larger, so this may be a read error. The genes are TRBV3-1 and TRBJ1-1; D may be TRBD1 (5 bases). Germline values: CDR1 LGHDT, CDR2 YNNKEL (reference sequence). This CDR3 comprises 12 residues. CDR3 DNA sequence: TGTGCCAGCAGACAGGACGGGGCTGAAGCTCTCTTT. This gives the protein CASRQDGAEALF.

V gene TRBV27 combines with J gene TRBJ2-7; 8 nucleotides align to TRBD2. In germline, CDR1 is MNHEY, CDR2 SMNVEV (reference sequence). J lost 2 bases, V lost 6 bases, and 12 bases had no gene match. This CDR3 is built from 16 residues. The CDR3 sequence: CASSPIAGSSPYEQYF. The CDR3 DNA sequence: TGTGCCAGCAGCCCTATAGCGGGGAGTTCCCCCTACGAGCAGTACTTC.

This clonotype was found a few times. The chain recombines TRBV10-3 with TRBJ2-7; D might be TRBD1 (6 bases). The CDR3 sequence is 13 residues long. Trimming removed 8 bases at V and 6 bases at J, with 17 bases between. In germline, CDR1 is ENHRY, CDR2 SYGVKD. CDR3 protein: CAIRWDTLSEQYF. In DNA, the CDR3 is TGTGCCATCCGTTGGGACACCCTGTCCGAGCAGTACTTC.

V usage is TRBV7-6 and J usage is TRBJ2-7; D gene ambiguous. The CDR3 runs 14 residues. V lost 1 base and J lost 3, with 10 bases in between. Germline loops: CDR1 SGHVS, CDR2 FNYEAQ. The CDR3 DNA is TGTGCCAGCAGCTTAGAAGGGCCCCGCTACGAGCAGTACTTC. Protein sequence: CASSLEGPRYEQYF.

This clonotype was seen a single time. The CDR3 DNA is TGTGCCAGCAGCCCTCCTGCCGGGGAGCTGTTTTTT. As protein: CASSPPAGELFF. J is TRBJ2-2 and V is TRBV7-2; unclear D gene. Germline CDR1 and CDR2: SGHTA and FQGNSA. This CDR3 has 12 residues. Trimming removed 5 bases from V and 6 bases from J, with 7 bases in between.

Only a few counts were recorded for this clonotype. The chain employs TRBV19 and TRBJ2-7; 8 positions match TRBD2. The CDR3 spans 15 residues. The germline gives CDR1 LNHDA, CDR2 SQIVND (reference sequence). V lost 0 bases to trimming and J lost 2 bases; unmatched junction nucleotides: 3. The CDR3 coding sequence is TGTGCCAGTAGTATAGAGACGGGAGGGCCCTACGAGCAGTACTTC. The encoded protein is CASSIETGGPYEQYF.

This clonotype was detected many times. This rearrangement joins TRBV28 to TRBJ2-3; D is undetermined. The CDR3 extends over 12 amino acids. Germline values: CDR1 MDHEN, CDR2 SYDVKM. V lost 5 bases and J 2 bases, leaving 5 bases between the germline ends. CDR3 in DNA: TGTGCCAGCAGTCTCCTCACAGATACGCAGTATTTT. The encoded protein is CASSLLTDTQYF.

This clonotype was seen more than once but under ten times. The chain recombines TRBV5-6 with TRBJ2-7, with D possibly being TRBD1 (6 bases). V lost 4 bases and J lost 5, with 19 bases in between. Germline V lookup: CDR1 SGHDT, CDR2 YYEEEE. CDR3 length: 15 amino acids. Here the CDR3 DNA reads TGTGCCAGCAGCCCGTTCGGGACACCGAACCACGAGCAGTACTTC. This translates into CASSPFGTPNHEQYF.

This clonotype appeared many times. This rearrangement joins TRBV6-2 or TRBV6-3 to TRBJ1-3; D uncertain. Germline-derived CDR1 and CDR2 are MNHEY and SVGEGT. There are 12 residues in the CDR3. Trimming removed 0 bases from V and 4 bases from J, with 1 base in between. This CDR3 reads CASSYSGNTIYF. The CDR3 DNA sequence: TGTGCCAGCAGTTACTCCGGAAACACCATATATTTT.

This clonotype appeared a few times. V and J are TRBV20-1 and TRBJ2-1, with 8 nucleotides matching TRBD2. This CDR3 comprises 16 residues. Germline V CDR1 and CDR2: DFQATT, SNEGSKA (reference sequence). V gave up 0 bases and J gave up 3 bases; unmatched junction bases: 7. The CDR3 loop is CSAREHGTRGYNEQFF. Written as DNA, the CDR3 is TGCAGTGCTAGAGAACACGGGACTAGAGGCTACAATGAGCAGTTCTTC.

This clonotype was seen repeatedly, ten times or more. The chain has TRBV5-5 and TRBJ2-7; D gene ambiguous. Trimming shortened V by 2 bases and J by 7 bases, and 7 bases separated the two germline ends. This CDR3 contains 11 residues. The germline V gene encodes CDR1 SGHKS and CDR2 YYEKEE (reference sequence). The CDR3 DNA is TGTGCCAGCAGCTTAGGCCCGGAGCAGTACTTC. It codes for CASSLGPEQYF.

This clonotype was picked up a small number of times. The chain couples TRBV27 to TRBJ2-7; a possible D gene is TRBD2 (5 bases). V lost 6 bases and J 6 bases, leaving 15 bases between the germline ends. Germline lookup yields CDR1 MNHEY and CDR2 SMNVEV (reference sequence). CDR3 length: 13 residues. The CDR3 protein is CASSWTYLGEQYF. For the CDR3, the DNA is TGTGCCAGCAGCTGGACTTATTTAGGCGAGCAGTACTTC.

The chain links TRBV19 to TRBJ2-1, with D perhaps being TRBD1 or TRBD2 (5 bases each). The V gene lost 10 bases and the J gene lost 9 bases, with 28 bases spanning the gap. This CDR3 spans 16 amino acids. Germline CDR1 LNHDA, CDR2 SQIVND (reference sequence). CDR3 in DNA: TGTGCCACCTCAGGCCTAGCTGGGGCCTGGGGCGGTGAGCAGTTCTTC. Translation: CATSGLAGAWGGEQFF.

A few counts support this clonotype. The V and J genes are TRBV6-2 or TRBV6-3 and TRBJ2-3, with 12 bases lining up with TRBD2. CDR3 length equals 14 residues. The germline V gene has CDR1 MNHEY and CDR2 SVGEGT. Trimming took 7 bases from V and 3 from J; bases not matched to a gene: 2. CDR3 bases: TGTGCCAGCAACCTAGCGGGAGGGACAGATACGCAGTATTTT. Translated: CASNLAGGTDTQYF.

V and J are TRBV2 and TRBJ2-3; D not resolved. Trimming stripped 2 bases from V and 2 bases from J, with 11 bases between. Germline V gene lookup returns CDR1 SNHLY and CDR2 FYNNEI. The CDR3 length is 15 residues. The CDR3 reads CASSESVRVTDTQYF. CDR3 nucleotide sequence: TGTGCCAGCAGTGAAAGCGTCAGAGTCACAGATACGCAGTATTTT.

This chain joins TRBV20-1 and TRBJ2-1; D not resolved. With 1 base removed from V and 9 bases from J, the gap between germline ends came to 10 bases. The CDR3 covers 12 residues. Germline V gene data show CDR1 as DFQATT and CDR2 as SNEGSKA (reference sequence). The CDR3 here is CSARVYGFEQFF. The CDR3 DNA reads TGCAGTGCTAGAGTGTACGGTTTTGAGCAGTTCTTC.

In its sample, this clonotype was seen many times. This rearrangement joins TRBV25-1 to TRBJ2-7; 10 bases match TRBD2. The CDR3 loop spans 13 amino acids. Looked up from germline, CDR1 is MGHDK and CDR2 is SYGVNS. J was trimmed by 1 base and V by 6 bases; bases with no gene match: 0. The CDR3 bases are TGTGCCAGCAGACTAGCGGGGTCCTACGAGCAGTACTTC. It is translated as CASRLAGSYEQYF.

This clonotype appeared many times. The chain links TRBV7-9 to TRBJ2-1; 11 bases fit TRBD2. Germline V CDR1 and CDR2: SEHNR, FQNEAQ (reference sequence). V lost 2 bases, J lost 9 bases, and 9 bases stayed unmatched. CDR3 length: 16 amino acids. The CDR3 bases are TGTGCCAGCAGCTTACAGGTGTCTAGCGGGAGGCCTGAGCAGTTCTTC. Residues: CASSLQVSSGRPEQFF.

This clonotype has just a few counts. The rearrangement links TRBV20-1 to TRBJ1-1, with D unclear. Germline CDR1 reads DFQATT; CDR2 reads SNEGSKA (reference sequence). This CDR3 is 11 amino acids long. V was shortened by 8 bases and J by 4 bases, with 11 bases between the two germline ends. CDR3 sequence: CSTDRGTEAFF. Here the CDR3 DNA reads TGCAGTACTGACCGGGGCACTGAAGCTTTCTTT.

V is TRBV7-9 and J is TRBJ2-1, with D tentatively TRBD1 or TRBD2 (5 bases each). The V end lost 3 bases, the J end lost 7 bases, and 19 bases lay between the germline ends. The CDR3 sequence is 16 residues long. Germline loops: CDR1 SEHNR, CDR2 FQNEAQ (reference sequence). CDR3 protein: CASSFQGPQKTNEQFF. The CDR3 nucleotides read TGTGCCAGCAGCTTCCAGGGACCCCAGAAAACAAATGAGCAGTTCTTC.

V usage is TRBV7-9 and J usage is TRBJ1-2, with 9 bases aligning to TRBD1. The CDR3 spans 13 residues. V lost 6 bases to trimming and J lost 5 bases; unmatched junction nucleotides: 4. CDR1 SEHNR and CDR2 FQNEAQ come from the germline V gene (reference sequence). CDR3 coding DNA: TGTGCCAGCAGTCGGACAGGGGTGTATGGCTACACCTTC. Translation gives CASSRTGVYGYTF.